This TCR beta chain was recorded in a study of regulatory T cells in long-lasting Graves disease. The time point denotes: newly diagnosed GD, antithyroid drugs for less than 3 months. The TCR library was made from RNA that had been extracted from PBMCs in TRIzol. In this sample, this clonotype turned up many times. Construction of the TCR beta libraries employed iRepertoire HTBI primers in conjunction with Arm-PCR of CDR3 regions. TCRdb reprocessed the multiplex PCR reads with MiXCR, giving one entry per CDR3 protein. The sample has roughly 260,000 distinct CDR3 sequences, around 19% seen once. Trimming removed 2 bases from V and 4 bases from J, with 8 bases in between. This CDR3 has 13 amino acids. Germline V CDR1 and CDR2: DFQATT, SNEGSKA (reference sequence). Another study also made use of these data, one on T cells in Graves' hyperthyroidism and ophthalmopathy. That source adds: The HTBI set primed first-round TCR CDR3 RT-PCR.

The sample was peripheral blood mononuclear cells (PBMCs), taken at new diagnosis, from a patient treated with antithyroid drugs. The TCR was taken from a woman aged 30 to 39 with Graves disease. The chain employs TRBV20-1 and TRBJ2-2; D gene ambiguous. The CDR3 sequence is CSARWVSTGELFF. For the CDR3, the DNA is TGCAGTGCTAGATGGGTCTCCACCGGGGAGCTGTTTTTT.